What follows describes a single TCR beta chain. Antigen unknown. Triplicate approximately 300,000-cell sorts were made of each CD8+ T cell subset. The data originate from a study of CXCR3-negative and CXCR3-positive naive CD8 T cells. Study findings and constraints: TRB CDR3s of CXCR3-positive naive cells were more hydrophobic than those of CXCR3-negative naive cells. Diversity proved comparably high across both naive subsets and much lower in memory CD8+ cells.

Via 5' RACE with UMI labels, TRB cDNA libraries were prepared. TCRdb reanalyzed the 5' RACE reads and collapses them to one entry per CDR3 protein, without DNA. The sample shows over 100,000 distinct CDR3 sequences, and 0.41% sits with its ten largest clones. CDR3 length: 14 residues. The germline V gene encodes CDR1 MDHEN and CDR2 SYDVKM. V is TRBV28 and J is TRBJ2-7; TCRdb lists TRBD1, though no DNA is available to test this call. Specimen: naive CXCR3+ CD8+ T cells from blood. The subset: CD45RO-CCR7+CD27+CD95- naive CD8+ T cells expressing CXCR3 (TNR3+). The receptor comes from a human donor in good health. Some clones in this sample may be carry-over from other donors' samples. The CDR3 loop is CASRYNQQGNEQYF.